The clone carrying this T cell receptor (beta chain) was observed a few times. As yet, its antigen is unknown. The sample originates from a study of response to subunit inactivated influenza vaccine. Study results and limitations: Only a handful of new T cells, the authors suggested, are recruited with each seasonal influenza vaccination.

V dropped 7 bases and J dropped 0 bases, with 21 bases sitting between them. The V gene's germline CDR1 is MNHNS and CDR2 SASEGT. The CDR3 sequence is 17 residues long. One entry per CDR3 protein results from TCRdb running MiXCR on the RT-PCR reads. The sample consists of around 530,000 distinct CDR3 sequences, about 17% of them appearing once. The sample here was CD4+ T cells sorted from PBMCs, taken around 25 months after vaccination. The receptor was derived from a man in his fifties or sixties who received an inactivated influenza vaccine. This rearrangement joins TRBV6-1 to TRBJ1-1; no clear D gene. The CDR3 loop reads CASNTNDPGSMNTEAFF. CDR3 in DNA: TGTGCCAGCAACACTAACGACCCCGGGAGCATGAACACTGAAGCTTTCTTT.